This entry describes one T cell receptor beta chain. The target of this receptor is not known. The germline gene is not matched at one end of the junction; a read error may be the cause. These data originate in a study of read filtering for tumor transcriptome and immune sequencing (dated by TCRdb to 2020 to 2022). As for the study more broadly: The cohort had around 16 male and approximately 14 female patients with a mean age of roughly 62 years, ranging from about 40 to 85. TCR repertoires obtained by targeted immune repertoire sequencing and by bulk whole-transcriptome sequencing performed on the same bone marrow samples were compared. By revised international staging, 8 or 9 patients were R-ISS I, 16 were R-ISS II and over five were R-ISS III. A main aim was a read-filtering strategy for immune repertoire data, specifically whether clonotypes supported by a single read should be removed. TCR-region mapped reads per sample ranged from about 4 to 11 million with IR-seq versus only about 75 to 1,400 with RNA-seq. After DNase treatment, whole-transcriptome libraries were prepared with the TruSeq RNA Access Library Prep Kit.

Each patient had bone marrow sampled at the time of active disease. Ficoll-Hypaque density gradient centrifugation was used to isolate bone marrow mononuclear cells. Myeloma plasma cells were removed and CD138-negative cells were obtained by negative selection following labeling with CD138 magnetic microbeads on a MACS separator. Purity of the isolated cells was checked by flow cytometry on an Attune NxT using CD138 antibodies. TRIzol reagent was used to extract total RNA, which was then quantified with a NanoDrop spectrophotometer. For each patient, the CD138-negative bone marrow sample underwent paired RNA-seq and IR-seq. The paper's findings and limits, for the study overall: The correlation between IR-seq and RNA-seq shared clonotype proportions rose when single-read clonotypes were removed. The sorted CD138-negative fraction was a mixed bone marrow immune population, not purified T cells. In IR-seq, single-read clonotypes were 80% to 90% of clonotypes but around 3.2% of total reads; in RNA-seq they were roughly three quarters of clonotypes and 44.6% of reads. IR-seq captured clonotypes at much higher depth and more reliably than RNA-seq, and smaller IR-seq throughput sufficed to identify most shared clonotypes.

CDR1 and CDR2 are read off the germline V gene (reference sequence) as DFQATT and SNEGSKA. The CDR3 measures 13 amino acids from cysteine to phenylalanine. Kept here is only the CDR3 DNA, which spans 39 bases and is read in frame from base 1. TCR libraries were built from 400 to 450 ng RNA with the Immunoverse kit, using molecular barcoded adaptors covering alpha/delta and beta/gamma chains. TCR library preparation used the same RNA that was used for transcriptome sequencing. Sequencing of TCR libraries was carried out on an Illumina HiSeq 4000 with 2 x 150 cycles. From the authors' description of their analysis: MiXCR aligned TCR reads to human V, D, J and C references and assembled the aligned reads into CDR3 clonotypes, with quality filtering and error correction included. The tcR package in R was used for analysis of clonotype counts and gene usage diversity. Raw mapping reads were checked after the RNA-seq reads had been mapped by STAR aligner version 2.5.3a onto the human GRCh37 genome. To test how sequencing depth affected the clonotypes detected, IR-seq fastq files were randomly downsampled with Seqtk 1.3. The raw public data were reprocessed by TCRdb itself: fastp quality trimming at Q25, MiXCR clonotype calling, in-frame beta chains only. Rows matching on CDR3 protein sequence are summarized as one entry with the most common DNA and genes. V and J calls and clone size were set by TCRdb, not the authors. This sample is represented by about 60,000 distinct CDR3 sequences; approximately 15% of them were singletons. Approximately 50% of the sample is taken by the ten largest.

The clonotype originates from a donor at least 40 years old with multiple myeloma. The sequence joins TRBV20-1 to TRBJ2-7; 11 junctional bases match TRBD2. The sample was a population of CD138-negative cells sorted from bone marrow. What the cell subset or site label conveys for this sample: bone marrow mononuclear cells depleted of CD138+ plasma/myeloma cells by negative magnetic selection. The DNA sequence is given as TGCAGTGCTGGGACTAGCGGATCCTACGAGCTGTACTTC. This codes for CSAGTSGSYELYF.